Listed here are 26 T cell receptor beta chains from one sample, sequenced in a study of T cells in Graves' hyperthyroidism and ophthalmopathy. The CDR3 regions of TCR beta were amplified from RNA transcripts. HTBI primers were the set used in a first-round RT-PCR of the TCR CDR3. TCRdb passed the multiplex PCR reads through MiXCR, listing each CDR3 protein once. This sample has some 350,000 distinct CDR3 sequences, with approximately 20% found just once. The sample comprised blood. These TCRs come from a woman in her late teens or twenties with Graves' hyperthyroidism.

This clonotype was seen many times. The CDR3 sequence: CASGRDSYSNQPQHF. CDR3 coding DNA: TGTGCCAGCGGCCGGGACAGCTATAGCAATCAGCCCCAGCATTTT. The chain has TRBV28 and TRBJ1-5; 7 bases match TRBD1. V gave up 8 bases and J gave up 0 bases; unmatched junction bases: 7. The CDR3 is 15 amino acids. Germline V gives CDR1 MDHEN, CDR2 SYDVKM.

The sample holds many counts of this clonotype. The J gene is TRBJ1-5, the V gene TRBV7-2; 9 bases are shared with TRBD1. CDR1 and CDR2 from the germline V gene are SGHTA and FQGNSA. The CDR3 loop spans 16 amino acids. The junction had 9 bases not matched to a gene; V was cut back by 0 bases and J by 9 bases. CDR3 coding DNA: TGTGCCAGCAGCTTAGCCATGGGACAGGGAGAATTGCCCCAGCATTTT. Translated: CASSLAMGQGELPQHF. Full variable domain (rest looked up from reference TRBV7-2 and TRBJ1-5): GAGVSQSPSNKVTEKGKDVELRCDPISGHTALYWYRQSLGQGLEFLIYFQGNSAPDKSGLPSDRFSAERTGGSVSTLTIQRTQQEDSAVYLCASSLAMGQGELPQHFGDGTRLSIL.

The chain recombines TRBV7-3 with TRBJ1-2, with 7 bases that match TRBD1. V dropped 4 bases and J dropped 6; count of bases not matched to a gene: 5. The CDR3 loop spans 13 amino acids. Per germline, CDR1 SGHTA and CDR2 FQGTGA. CDR3 protein: CASSWRQGHGYTF. CDR3 nucleotide sequence: TGTGCCAGCAGCTGGCGACAGGGCCATGGCTACACCTTC.

In this sample, this clonotype turned up many times. This sequence joins TRBV9 and TRBJ2-7, with D unresolved. The CDR3 covers 13 residues. Trimming pared 4 bases from V and 3 bases from J, leaving 11 bases between. Germline values: CDR1 SGDLS, CDR2 YYNGEE. The CDR3 reads CASSSPASYEQYF. Written as DNA, the CDR3 is TGTGCCAGCAGCAGCCCCGCGAGCTACGAGCAGTACTTC. Based on the CDR3 plus reference TRBV9 and TRBJ2-7, the full variable domain is DSGVTQTPKHLITATGQRVTLRCSPRSGDLSVYWYQQSLDQGLQFLIQYYNGEERAKGNILERFSAQQFPDLHSELNLSSLELGDSALYFCASSSPASYEQYFGPGTRLTVT.

This clonotype was counted between two and nine times. J is TRBJ1-1 and V is TRBV4-1, with D perhaps TRBD1 (5 bases). With 2 bases removed from V and 4 bases from J, the gap between germline ends came to 14 bases. This CDR3 spans 15 amino acids. In germline, CDR1 is MGHRA, CDR2 YSYEKL. The DNA for the CDR3 is TGCGCCAGCAGCCAATTGTCAGGGATAACCACTGAAGCTTTCTTT. Its protein is CASSQLSGITTEAFF.

The chain is built from TRBV6-5 and TRBJ1-2; D uncertain. CDR1 and CDR2 from the germline V gene are MNHEY and SVGAGI. This CDR3 has 16 residues. V was pared by 3 bases and J by 0 bases, with 14 bases between. The CDR3 DNA is TGTGCCAGCAGTTATAGTTCTCCGAGAACTAACTATGGCTACACCTTC. Its protein product is CASSYSSPRTNYGYTF.

This clonotype was seen repeatedly, ten times or more. CDR3 DNA sequence: TGTGCCACCAGCAGAGATAGGACAGACTACACCGGGGAGCTGTTTTTT. Translated, it gives CATSRDRTDYTGELFF. The chain is built from TRBV15 and TRBJ2-2; D is perhaps TRBD1 (6 bases). V lost 0 bases, J lost 3 bases, and 11 bases lay in between. Per the germline V gene, CDR1 is LNHNV and CDR2 is YYDKDF (reference sequence). The length of the CDR3 is 16 residues. The full variable domain, in which reference TRBV15 and TRBJ2-2 provide the parts outside the CDR3, is DAMVIQNPRYQVTQFGKPVTLSCSQTLNHNVMYWYQQKSSQAPKLLFHYYDKDFNNEADTPDNFQSRRPNTSFCFLDIRSPGLGDTAMYLCATSRDRTDYTGELFFGEGSRLTVL.

This chain uses TRBV25-1 with TRBJ1-2, with D maybe TRBD1 (5 bases). This CDR3 contains 14 residues. Trimming took 6 bases from V and 5 from J, leaving 16 bases between them. CDR1 MGHDK and CDR2 SYGVNS come from the germline V gene. CDR3 loop: CASSRPPGGYGYTF. In DNA form, the CDR3 reads TGTGCCAGCAGCCGCCCCCCGGGGGGTTATGGCTACACCTTC.

This clonotype was detected many times. The chain recombines TRBV3-1 with TRBJ1-1, with a possible D match to TRBD1 (5 bases). CDR1 and CDR2 from the germline V gene are LGHDT and YNNKEL (reference sequence). Trimming removed 6 bases from V and 0 bases from J, with 20 bases in between. This CDR3 contains 17 residues. The CDR3 region has the DNA TGTGCCAGCAGACGGGGCCTATACCCTATAGTGAACACTGAAGCTTTCTTT. This gives the protein CASRRGLYPIVNTEAFF.

This clonotype has a count of ten or more. This chain joins TRBV6-1 and TRBJ1-5, with D perhaps matching TRBD1 (5 bases). V was pared by 7 bases and J by 0 bases, with 13 bases between. The CDR3 covers 15 residues. Germline CDR1 reads MNHNS; CDR2 reads SASEGT. CDR3 nucleotides: TGTGCCAGCAAAAGACAGAGGTATAGCAATCAGCCCCAGCATTTT. This translates into CASKRQRYSNQPQHF.

This clonotype was picked up a small number of times. J is TRBJ2-7 and V is TRBV9; D is possibly TRBD1 (5 bases). The V and J ends lost 1 base and 1 base respectively, with 12 bases between them. Germline CDR1 reads SGDLS; CDR2 reads YYNGEE. This CDR3 spans 15 amino acids. The CDR3 nucleotides read TGTGCCAGCAGCGTACAGGGCCTTGGGTCCTACGAGCAGTACTTC. This encodes CASSVQGLGSYEQYF.

This clonotype was recorded many times. The chain employs TRBV6-1 and TRBJ2-2; no definite D call. Germline values: CDR1 MNHNS, CDR2 SASEGT. This CDR3 region has 12 residues. Trimming left V 7 bases short and J 2 bases short, with 5 bases between. Here the CDR3 reads CASTTNTGELFF. The CDR3 coding sequence is TGTGCCAGCACCACTAACACCGGGGAGCTGTTTTTT.

This clonotype appeared many times. This chain joins TRBV28 and TRBJ2-5, with 8 nucleotides matching TRBD1. The CDR3 totals 14 residues. CDR1 MDHEN and CDR2 SYDVKM come from the germline V gene. Trimming removed 4 bases from V and 3 bases from J; junction bases left unmatched: 4. CDR3 loop: CASSYQTGEETQYF. The CDR3 DNA is TGTGCCAGCAGTTACCAGACAGGGGAAGAGACCCAGTACTTC.

This clonotype was seen many times. The chain uses TRBV20-1 and TRBJ2-7; D gene unclear. The CDR3 sequence is 13 residues long. Looked up from germline, CDR1 is DFQATT and CDR2 is SNEGSKA (reference sequence). Trimming took 3 bases from V and 7 from J, leaving 16 bases between them. The CDR3 region has the DNA TGCAGTGCTAGGAAGGACGACTTGAGGGAGCAGTACTTC. The encoded protein is CSARKDDLREQYF.

This clonotype was seen at least ten times. The chain has TRBV6-5 and TRBJ1-2, with 7 positions matching TRBD1. The V segment lost 9 bases and the J segment 4 bases; nucleotides outside the gene matches: 5. This CDR3 has 12 amino acids. Germline-derived CDR1 and CDR2 are MNHEY and SVGAGI. In DNA, the CDR3 is TGTGCCAGTGGGACAGCGGTCTATGGCTACACCTTC. Encoded protein: CASGTAVYGYTF.

At least ten counts were recorded for this clonotype. CDR3 bases: TGTGCCACCAGCAACAGGGAGGTCAACGAGCAGCCCCAGCATTTT. Its translation: CATSNREVNEQPQHF. J is TRBJ1-5 and V is TRBV15, with D possibly matching TRBD1 (6 bases). The CDR3 is 15 amino acids. Trimming cost V 4 bases and J 7 bases, with 17 bases left between them. CDR1 and CDR2 (germline): LNHNV, YYDKDF (reference sequence).

The chain employs TRBV4-1 and TRBJ1-5; 9 bases agree with TRBD1. Germline CDR1 reads MGHRA; CDR2 reads YSYEKL. This CDR3 is built from 20 residues. V gave up 0 bases and J gave up 2 bases; unmatched junction bases: 14. Written as DNA, the CDR3 is TGCGCCAGCAGCCAAGATTTCTCGGGACAGGGATGGGGAGGCAATCAGCCCCAGCATTTT. This codes for CASSQDFSGQGWGGNQPQHF.

This chain joins TRBV5-1 and TRBJ1-5; 11 nucleotides agree with TRBD1. J gave up 6 bases and V 3 bases, and 14 bases lay outside the gene matches. This CDR3 is built from 18 residues. Germline V gene data show CDR1 as SGHRS and CDR2 as YFSETQ. The CDR3 DNA follows: TGCGCCAGCAGCTCCCCCGAGGACCCCGGGACAGGGGGTCAGCCCCAGCATTTT. Its protein is CASSSPEDPGTGGQPQHF.

The sample holds many counts of this clonotype. The V and J genes are TRBV30 and TRBJ1-6, with TRBD1 matching 7 bases. The CDR3 is 12 amino acids. Losses at the gene ends were 6 bases for V and 8 bases for J; bases not matched to a gene: 4. CDR1 and CDR2 from the germline V gene are GTSNPN and SVGIG (reference sequence). CDR3 protein: CACNRGDSPLHF. The CDR3 DNA sequence: TGTGCCTGTAACAGGGGAGATTCACCCCTCCACTTT.

CDR3 in amino acids: CASSLNGAGGYTF. In nucleotides, the CDR3 is TGTGCCAGCAGCTTAAACGGGGCGGGTGGCTACACCTTC. The rearrangement uses TRBV7-2 and TRBJ1-2; D is perhaps TRBD1 (5 bases). The germline CDR1 and CDR2 sequences are SGHTA and FQGNSA. Trimming shortened V by 2 bases and J by 7 bases, and 11 bases separated the two germline ends. This CDR3 spans 13 amino acids.

This clonotype came up many times. As DNA, the CDR3 is TGTGCCGGATCGTGGGGGCTTGGGGCCAACGTCCTGACTTTC. Translation gives CAGSWGLGANVLTF. The chain recombines TRBV5-6 with TRBJ2-6; D is possibly TRBD1 (6 bases). The germline V gene has CDR1 SGHDT and CDR2 YYEEEE. V was cut by 10 bases and J by 3 bases, with 14 bases left in between. There are 14 residues in the CDR3.

This sequence joins TRBV3-1 and TRBJ1-5; D unresolved. The CDR3 spans 16 residues. CDR1 is LGHDT and CDR2 is YNNKEL in the germline V gene (reference sequence). Here the CDR3 reads CVCRLTAVASSQPQHF. As DNA, the CDR3 is TGTGTCTGCAGACTTACTGCAGTGGCCTCGTCCCAGCCCCAGCATTTT.

This clonotype appeared a few times. The gene calls are TRBV2 and TRBJ1-5; 9 positions match TRBD1. This CDR3 contains 15 residues. V lost 4 bases and J lost 2; bases outside the gene matches: 3. Germline CDR1 is SNHLY and CDR2 is FYNNEI. The CDR3 DNA reads TGTGCCAGCAGTGCCCGGGACAGGGGCAATCAGCCCCAGCATTTT. This gives the protein CASSARDRGNQPQHF.

This clonotype was detected only a few times. V gene TRBV10-3 combines with J gene TRBJ2-5; 7 bases are shared with TRBD1. The V and J ends lost 9 bases and 1 base, in that order; junction bases with no gene match: 11. CDR1 ENHRY and CDR2 SYGVKD come from the germline V gene. The CDR3 has 15 residues. In nucleotides, the CDR3 is TGTGCCATAAACCGGGGAGCAGGGGGCCAAGAGACCCAGTACTTC. It is translated as CAINRGAGGQETQYF.

As for this clonotype: The junction departs from the called germline gene at one end, perhaps through a read error. The chain couples TRBV7-7 to TRBJ2-5; 7 bases line up with TRBD1. This CDR3 has 13 amino acids. CDR1 and CDR2 (germline): SSHAT, FNYEAQ (reference sequence). The chain's CDR3 is CASSFAGGETQYF. The CDR3, as DNA: TGTGCTAGCAGCTTTGCAGGGGGAGAGACCCAGTACTTC.

This clonotype was detected only a few times. CDR3 DNA sequence: TGCAGCGTTGACACCCCGGGGGGGGAGAGCTCCTACGAGCAGTACTTC. Translating it yields CSVDTPGGESSYEQYF. The chain employs TRBV29-1 and TRBJ2-7, with 8 bases lining up with TRBD2. J was trimmed by 0 bases and V by 3 bases; bases with no gene match: 10. The germline V gene encodes CDR1 SQVTM and CDR2 ANQGSEA. The CDR3 length is 16 residues.